A single sample gave rise to the 25 T cell receptor beta chains below, sequenced in a study of control samples from healthy donors and cancer patients. Clones were sequenced by immunoSEQ multiplex PCR, and TCRdb holds only the in-frame ones, with some missing. The sample records some 140,000 clones, 80% to 95% being singletons. The source material was blood. The receptors were sampled from a man aged 30-40 years in good health.

The chain links TRBV3-1 (or the pseudogene TRBV3-2) to TRBJ1-5; TRBD1 is a possible D gene (6 bases). There are 14 residues in the CDR3. V lost 0 bases and J lost 6, with 9 bases in between. Germline CDR1 LGHDT, CDR2 YNNKEL (reference sequence). CDR3 nucleotide sequence: TGTGCCAGCAGCCAAGAAAAACAGGGTCAGCCCCAGCATTTT. It yields the protein CASSQEKQGQPQHF.

The chain carries TRBV4-3 and TRBJ2-2; possibly TRBD1 for D (6 bases). This CDR3 has 16 residues. Germline CDR1 LGHNA, CDR2 YSLEER. The germline V and J ends were trimmed by 0 bases and 6 bases, with 14 bases remaining between them. In DNA form, the CDR3 reads TGCGCCAGCAGCCAAGATCCTCCAGGGGCGGCCGGGGAGCTGTTTTTT. Residues: CASSQDPPGAAGELFF.

This clone was found once. The gene calls are TRBV28 and TRBJ2-7; 7 bases agree with TRBD2. The V and J ends lost 4 bases and 2 bases, in that order; junction bases with no gene match: 14. This CDR3 has 17 amino acids. Germline CDR1 and CDR2: MDHEN and SYDVKM. CDR3 nucleotides: TGTGCCAGCAGTTCACCGGGGTGGGCGGGAGTAACCTACGAGCAGTACTTC. This encodes CASSSPGWAGVTYEQYF.

The chain recombines TRBV28 with TRBJ2-7; D tentatively fits TRBD1 or TRBD2 (5 bases each). The germline gives CDR1 MDHEN, CDR2 SYDVKM. Trimming removed 6 bases from V and 4 bases from J, with 19 bases in between. CDR3 length equals 15 residues. As DNA, the CDR3 is TGTGCCAGCAGAAACGGACACGAAGCGGCATACGAGCAGTACTTC. Amino acid sequence: CASRNGHEAAYEQYF.

This chain joins TRBV27 and TRBJ1-1; D is possibly TRBD1 (5 bases). Germline loops: CDR1 MNHEY, CDR2 SMNVEV (reference sequence). This CDR3 has 17 amino acids. Trimming stripped 5 bases from V and 3 bases from J, with 22 bases between. In DNA form, the CDR3 reads TGTGCCAGCAGTGGGTCGGCCAGGGCTATAGGAGACACTGAAGCTTTCTTT. Protein: CASSGSARAIGDTEAFF.

This clone was observed a single time. For the CDR3, the DNA is TGTGCCAGCAGCTTCAACTATGGCTACACCTTC. Protein sequence: CASSFNYGYTF. The rearrangement links TRBV5-6 to TRBJ1-2; D is unresolved. Germline CDR1 SGHDT, CDR2 YYEEEE. V was trimmed by 2 bases and J by 2 bases, leaving 1 base between them. The length of the CDR3 is 11 residues.

The chain has TRBV11-3 and TRBJ1-5, with D possibly matching TRBD1 (5 bases). Germline V gene lookup returns CDR1 SGHNT and CDR2 YENEEA. This CDR3 region has 19 residues. The V and J ends lost 0 bases and 0 bases respectively, with 18 bases between them. The CDR3 loop reads CASSLDFEEGRVSNQPQHF. DNA of the CDR3: TGTGCCAGCAGCTTAGATTTTGAGGAGGGGAGAGTTAGCAATCAGCCCCAGCATTTT.

This clone has only a few counts. This chain joins TRBV18 and TRBJ1-5; D gene unclear. This CDR3 region has 15 residues. The V end lost 3 bases, the J end lost 6 bases, and 15 bases lay between the germline ends. The V gene's germline CDR1 is KGHSH and CDR2 LQKENI. In DNA, the CDR3 is TGTGCCAGCTCACCCACCATTGGAGAAGGTCAGCCCCAGCATTTT. Its translation is CASSPTIGEGQPQHF.

This chain connects TRBV7-9 to TRBJ2-1, with 9 bases identical to TRBD2. The CDR3 length is 14 residues. V dropped 9 bases and J dropped 4; count of bases not matched to a gene: 7. CDR1 SEHNR and CDR2 FQNEAQ come from the germline V gene (reference sequence). CDR3 in DNA: TGTGCCAGTAGCGGGAGAGGATATTACAATGAGCAGTTCTTC. This translates into CASSGRGYYNEQFF.

This clone was detected only once. The chain links TRBV5-4 to TRBJ2-1, with 8 bases matching TRBD2. The CDR3 runs to 14 residues. Germline CDR1 reads SGHNT; CDR2 reads YYREEE (reference sequence). V shed 4 bases, J shed 6 bases, and the junction held 6 bases outside the gene matches. The CDR3 bases are TGTGCCAGCAGCGTTCATGGACTAGCCAATGAGCAGTTCTTC. Its protein is CASSVHGLANEQFF.

The chain recombines TRBV6-5 with TRBJ2-2, with D hard to call. The ends were cut back, 2 bases at V and 2 bases at J, with 9 bases in the middle. Per the germline V gene, CDR1 is MNHEY and CDR2 is SVGAGI. This CDR3 spans 15 amino acids. This CDR3 reads CASSYEYRNTGELFF. The CDR3 nucleotides read TGTGCCAGCAGTTACGAATACCGAAACACCGGGGAGCTGTTTTTT.

The chain recombines TRBV6-4 with TRBJ1-6; D may be TRBD1 (5 bases). CDR3 length: 13 residues. V was cut by 3 bases and J by 5 bases, with 5 bases left in between. CDR1 MRHNA and CDR2 SNTAGT come from the germline V gene. CDR3: CASSEGDNSPLHF. For the CDR3, the DNA is TGTGCCAGCAGTGAAGGGGATAATTCACCCCTCCACTTT.

This chain joins TRBV18 and TRBJ1-2; D may be TRBD1 (5 bases). The germline gives CDR1 KGHSH, CDR2 LQKENI. V was trimmed by 2 bases and J by 0 bases, leaving 10 bases between them. The CDR3 is 15 amino acids. CDR3 nucleotides: TGTGCCAGCTCACCATACGGGGGTTCTAACTATGGCTACACCTTC. Translation: CASSPYGGSNYGYTF.

The CDR3 nucleotides read TGTGCCAGCAGTCAGATGCCGGGACAGGTTTTTTCACCCCTCCACTTT. This encodes CASSQMPGQVFSPLHF. The chain joins TRBV6-6 to TRBJ1-6; 8 nucleotides line up with TRBD1. The CDR3 runs to 16 residues. Per germline, CDR1 MNHNY and CDR2 SVGAGI (reference sequence). With V trimmed by 5 bases and J by 9 bases, 12 bases remained unmatched.

The chain couples TRBV7-2 to TRBJ1-5; perhaps TRBD1 as D (5 bases). This CDR3 has 14 amino acids. V was trimmed by 1 base and J by 4 bases, leaving 8 bases between them. The germline V gene has CDR1 SGHTA and CDR2 FQGNSA. The CDR3 bases are TGTGCCAGCAGCTTAGGGCCAGGGAATCAGCCCCAGCATTTT. The encoded protein is CASSLGPGNQPQHF.

The chain has TRBV7-9 and TRBJ1-3; the D gene is possibly TRBD1 (6 bases). The V gene's germline CDR1 is SEHNR and CDR2 FQNEAQ (reference sequence). Trimming removed 7 bases from V and 1 base from J, with 11 bases in between. The CDR3 extends over 14 amino acids. The CDR3 coding sequence is TGTGCCAGCACGGACAGAACATCTGGAAACACCATATATTTT. Translation gives CASTDRTSGNTIYF.

The V call is TRBV28, the J call TRBJ1-1; the match to TRBD1 covers 8 bases. CDR3 length: 15 amino acids. Germline V CDR1 and CDR2: MDHEN, SYDVKM. The J segment lost 2 bases and the V segment lost 4 bases, leaving 6 bases of the junction unmatched. The CDR3 spells CASSSSGTGNTEAFF. Here the CDR3 DNA reads TGTGCCAGCAGTTCCTCCGGGACAGGCAACACTGAAGCTTTCTTT. Drawing the rest from reference TRBV28 and TRBJ1-1, the complete variable domain is DVKVTQSSRYLVKRTGEKVFLECVQDMDHENMFWYRQDPGLGLRLIYFSYDVKMKEKGDIPEGYSVSREKKERFSLILESASTNQTSMYLCASSSSGTGNTEAFFGQGTRLTVV.

V is TRBV4-1 and J is TRBJ1-4; D is possibly TRBD1 (5 bases). Trimming removed 4 bases at V and 8 bases at J, with 17 bases between. Germline lookup yields CDR1 MGHRA and CDR2 YSYEKL. This CDR3 has 15 amino acids. The CDR3 loop reads CASSLTRGLDEKLFF. The CDR3 bases are TGCGCCAGCAGCCTAACACGGGGACTTGACGAAAAACTGTTTTTT.

V gene TRBV10-3 combines with J gene TRBJ2-1; D ambiguous. The CDR3 totals 15 residues. V lost 0 bases and J 1 base, leaving 7 bases between the germline ends. Germline-derived CDR1 and CDR2 are ENHRY and SYGVKD. DNA for the CDR3: TGTGCCATCAGTGAGTCGTCCAGGTCCTACAATGAGCAGTTCTTC. The encoded protein is CAISESSRSYNEQFF.

On this clone itself: The CDR3 does not close with the conserved phenylalanine or tryptophan, likely indicating a read error. The chain employs TRBV28 and TRBJ1-5, with 9 positions matching TRBD1. The CDR3 extends over 15 amino acids. CDR1 is MDHEN and CDR2 is SYDVKM in the germline V gene. Losses at the gene ends were 2 bases for V and 1 base for J; bases not matched to a gene: 0. CDR3 protein: CASSLGQGSNQPQHL. DNA of the CDR3: TGTGCCAGCAGTTTAGGACAGGGGAGCAATCAGCCCCAGCATCTT.

The J gene is TRBJ2-4, the V gene TRBV19; 13 nucleotides agree with TRBD2. Germline V gene data show CDR1 as LNHDA and CDR2 as SQIVND (reference sequence). V shed 1 base and J 2 bases; nucleotides not matched to a gene: 5. The CDR3 is 18 residues long. The CDR3 DNA sequence: TGTGCCAGTAGTATAGGCGGGACTAGCGGGAAGTCCAAAAACATTCAGTACTTC. Translated, it gives CASSIGGTSGKSKNIQYF. The full variable domain, completed using reference TRBV19 and TRBJ2-4, is DGGITQSPKYLFRKEGQNVTLSCEQNLNHDAMYWYRQDPGQGLRLIYYSQIVNDFQKGDIAEGYSVSREKKESFPLTVTSAQKNPTAFYLCASSIGGTSGKSKNIQYFGAGTRLSVL.

The CDR3 DNA follows: TGTGCCAGCAGTGAGGACACTAGCGTCTACAATGAGCAGTTCTTC. It is translated as CASSEDTSVYNEQFF. This sequence joins TRBV2 and TRBJ2-1; 7 bases match TRBD2. The germline gives CDR1 SNHLY, CDR2 FYNNEI. V was clipped by 3 bases and J by 3 bases; unmatched bases: 5. This CDR3 contains 15 residues.

The V and J genes are TRBV27 and TRBJ2-7, with TRBD1 matching over 7 bases. V trimming: 8 bases; J trimming: 0 bases; junction bases outside the gene matches: 13. Germline V gene data show CDR1 as MNHEY and CDR2 as SMNVEV (reference sequence). The CDR3 is 16 amino acids. The CDR3 protein is CASALRPGQTSYEQYF. CDR3 DNA: TGTGCCAGCGCCCTCCGGCCGGGACAGACCTCCTACGAGCAGTACTTC.

V is TRBV28 and J is TRBJ1-1; D unresolved. This CDR3 region has 13 residues. The V and J ends lost 2 bases and 0 bases respectively, with 4 bases between them. Germline-derived CDR1 and CDR2 are MDHEN and SYDVKM. The CDR3 loop reads CASSLGVNTEAFF. For the CDR3, the DNA is TGTGCCAGCAGTTTAGGCGTGAACACTGAAGCTTTCTTT.

V and J are TRBV4-2 and TRBJ2-7; 11 nucleotides line up with TRBD2. CDR3 length: 16 residues. V lost 1 base and J lost 6; bases outside the gene matches: 8. Germline CDR1 LGHNA, CDR2 YNFKEQ. As DNA, the CDR3 is TGTGCCAGCAGCCAAGCAACTAGCGGGAGTACTGGCGAGCAGTACTTC. Its protein product is CASSQATSGSTGEQYF.